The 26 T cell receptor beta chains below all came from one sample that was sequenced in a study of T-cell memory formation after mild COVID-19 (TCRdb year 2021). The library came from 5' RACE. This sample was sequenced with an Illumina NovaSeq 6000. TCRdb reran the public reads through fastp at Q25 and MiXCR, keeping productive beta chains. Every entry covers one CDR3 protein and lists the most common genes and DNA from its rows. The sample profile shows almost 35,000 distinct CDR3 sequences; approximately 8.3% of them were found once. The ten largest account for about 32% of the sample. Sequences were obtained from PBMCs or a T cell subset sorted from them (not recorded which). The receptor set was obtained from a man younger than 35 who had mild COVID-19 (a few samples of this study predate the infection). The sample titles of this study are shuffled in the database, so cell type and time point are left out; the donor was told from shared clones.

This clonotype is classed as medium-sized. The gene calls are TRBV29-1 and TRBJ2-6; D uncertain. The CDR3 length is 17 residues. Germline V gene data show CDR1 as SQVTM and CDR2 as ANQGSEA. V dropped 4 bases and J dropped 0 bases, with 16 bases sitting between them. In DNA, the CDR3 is TGCAGCGTTGCTTTAGGAATGAAGGTCTCTGGGGCCAACGTCCTGACTTTC. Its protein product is CSVALGMKVSGANVLTF.

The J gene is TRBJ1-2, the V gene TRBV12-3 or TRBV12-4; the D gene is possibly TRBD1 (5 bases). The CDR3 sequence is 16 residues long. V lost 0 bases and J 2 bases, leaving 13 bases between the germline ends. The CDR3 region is CASSLARGQANYGYTF. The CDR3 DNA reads TGTGCCAGCAGTTTAGCCCGCGGACAAGCAAACTATGGCTACACCTTC.

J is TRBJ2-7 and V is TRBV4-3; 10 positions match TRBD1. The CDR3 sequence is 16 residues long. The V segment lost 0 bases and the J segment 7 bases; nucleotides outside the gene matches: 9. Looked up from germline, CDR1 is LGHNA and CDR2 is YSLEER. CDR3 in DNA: TGCGCCAGCAGCCAAGATCAGGACAGGGGGATTGGAGAGCAGTACGTC. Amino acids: CASSQDQDRGIGEQYV.

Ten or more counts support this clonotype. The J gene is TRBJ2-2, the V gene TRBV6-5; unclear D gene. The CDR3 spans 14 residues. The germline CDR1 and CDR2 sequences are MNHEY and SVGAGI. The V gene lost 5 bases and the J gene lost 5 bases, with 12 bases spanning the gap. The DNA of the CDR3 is TGTGCCAGCAGTACACCCTTCGGGACCGGGGAGCTGTTTTTT. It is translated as CASSTPFGTGELFF.

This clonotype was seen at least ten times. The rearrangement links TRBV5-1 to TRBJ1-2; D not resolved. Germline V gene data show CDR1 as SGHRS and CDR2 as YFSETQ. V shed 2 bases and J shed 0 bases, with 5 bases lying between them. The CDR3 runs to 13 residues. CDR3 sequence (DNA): TGCGCCAGCAGCTTCTCAGCTAACTATGGCTACACCTTC. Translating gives CASSFSANYGYTF.

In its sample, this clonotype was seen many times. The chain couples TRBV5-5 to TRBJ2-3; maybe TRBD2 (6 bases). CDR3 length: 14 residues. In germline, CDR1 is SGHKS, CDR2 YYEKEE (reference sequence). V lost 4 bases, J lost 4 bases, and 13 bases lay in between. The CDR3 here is CASSLEWGADTQYF. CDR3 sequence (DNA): TGTGCCAGCAGCCTAGAGTGGGGGGCAGATACGCAGTATTTT.

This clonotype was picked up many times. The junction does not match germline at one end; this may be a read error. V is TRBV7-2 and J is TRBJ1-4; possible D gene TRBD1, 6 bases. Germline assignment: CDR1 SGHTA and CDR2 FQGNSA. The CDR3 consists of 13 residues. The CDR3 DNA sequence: TGTGCCAGCAGCTCGGGACATAATGGAAAACTGTTTTTT. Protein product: CASSSGHNGKLFF.

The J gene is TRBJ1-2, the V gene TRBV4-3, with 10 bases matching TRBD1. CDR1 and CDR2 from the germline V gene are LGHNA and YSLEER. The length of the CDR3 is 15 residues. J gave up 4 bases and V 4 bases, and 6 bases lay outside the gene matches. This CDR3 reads CASSRDRGLSYGYTF. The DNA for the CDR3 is TGCGCCAGCAGCCGGGACAGGGGTTTGAGCTATGGCTACACCTTC.

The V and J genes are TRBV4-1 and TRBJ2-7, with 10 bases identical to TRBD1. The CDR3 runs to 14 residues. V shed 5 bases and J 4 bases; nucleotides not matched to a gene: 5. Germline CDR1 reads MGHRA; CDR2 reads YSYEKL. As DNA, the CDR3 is TGCGCCAGCAGCACGACAGGGGGCGGATACGAGCAGTACTTC. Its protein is CASSTTGGGYEQYF.

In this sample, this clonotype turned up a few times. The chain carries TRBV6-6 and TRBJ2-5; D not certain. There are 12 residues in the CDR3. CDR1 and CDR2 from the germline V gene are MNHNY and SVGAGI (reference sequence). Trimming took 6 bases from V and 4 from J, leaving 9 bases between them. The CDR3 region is CASSQDSETQYF. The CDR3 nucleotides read TGTGCCAGCAGCCAAGACTCAGAGACCCAGTACTTC.

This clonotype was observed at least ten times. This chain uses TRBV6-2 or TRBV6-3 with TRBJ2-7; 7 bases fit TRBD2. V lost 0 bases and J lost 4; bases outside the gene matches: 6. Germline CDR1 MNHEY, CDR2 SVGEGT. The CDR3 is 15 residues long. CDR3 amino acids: CASSYSIREGYEQYF. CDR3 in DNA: TGTGCCAGCAGTTACTCGATCAGGGAGGGGTACGAGCAGTACTTC.

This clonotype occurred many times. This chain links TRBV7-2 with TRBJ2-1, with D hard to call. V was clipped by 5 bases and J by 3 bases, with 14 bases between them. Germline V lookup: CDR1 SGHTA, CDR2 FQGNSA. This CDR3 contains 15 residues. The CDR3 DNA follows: TGTGCCAGCAGCGGCGTGGTGTCAGGCTACAATGAGCAGTTCTTC. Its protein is CASSGVVSGYNEQFF.

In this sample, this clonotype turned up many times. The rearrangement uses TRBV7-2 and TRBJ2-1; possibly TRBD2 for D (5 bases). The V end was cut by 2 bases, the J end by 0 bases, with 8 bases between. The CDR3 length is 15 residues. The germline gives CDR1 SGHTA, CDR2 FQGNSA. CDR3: CASSLQRSSYNEQFF. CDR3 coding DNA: TGTGCCAGCAGCTTACAGCGGAGCTCCTACAATGAGCAGTTCTTC.

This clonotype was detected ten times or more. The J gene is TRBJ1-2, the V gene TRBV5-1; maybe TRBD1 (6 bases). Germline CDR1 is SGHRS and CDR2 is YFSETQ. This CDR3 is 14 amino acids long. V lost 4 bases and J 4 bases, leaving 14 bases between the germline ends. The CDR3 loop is CASSQVGQSYGYTF. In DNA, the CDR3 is TGCGCCAGCAGCCAGGTTGGACAGTCCTATGGCTACACCTTC.

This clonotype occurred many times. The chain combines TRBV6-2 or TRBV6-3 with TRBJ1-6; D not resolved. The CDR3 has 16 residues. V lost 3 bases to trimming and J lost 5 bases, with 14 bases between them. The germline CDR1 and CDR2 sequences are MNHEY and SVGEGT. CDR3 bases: TGTGCCAGCAGTTATCGGAGACCTGGGAATAATTCACCCCTCCACTTT. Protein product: CASSYRRPGNNSPLHF.

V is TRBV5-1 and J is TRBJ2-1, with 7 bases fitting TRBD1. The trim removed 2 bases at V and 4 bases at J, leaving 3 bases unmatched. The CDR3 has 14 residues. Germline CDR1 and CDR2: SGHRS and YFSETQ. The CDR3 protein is CASSFQGEYNEQFF. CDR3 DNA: TGCGCCAGCAGCTTTCAGGGGGAATACAATGAGCAGTTCTTC.

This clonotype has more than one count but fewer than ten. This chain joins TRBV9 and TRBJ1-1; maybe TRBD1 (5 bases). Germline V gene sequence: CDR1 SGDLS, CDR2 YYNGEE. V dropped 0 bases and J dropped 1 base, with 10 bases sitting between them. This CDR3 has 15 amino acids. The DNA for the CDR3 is TGTGCCAGCAGCGTAGATTGGGGGGGGAACACTGAAGCTTTCTTT. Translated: CASSVDWGGNTEAFF.

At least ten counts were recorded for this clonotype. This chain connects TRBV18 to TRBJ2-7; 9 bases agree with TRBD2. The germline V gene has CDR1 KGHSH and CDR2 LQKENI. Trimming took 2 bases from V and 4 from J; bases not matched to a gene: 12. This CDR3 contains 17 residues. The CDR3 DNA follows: TGTGCCAGCTCACCAATGAATCCGGCGGGGGGGCCTTACGAGCAGTACTTC. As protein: CASSPMNPAGGPYEQYF.

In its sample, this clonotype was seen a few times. The CDR3 reads CASSTPQQTIQYF. Written as DNA, the CDR3 is TGTGCCAGCAGCACCCCCCAGCAAACCATTCAGTACTTC. The gene calls are TRBV7-2 and TRBJ2-4; D is uncertain. The V gene's germline CDR1 is SGHTA and CDR2 FQGNSA. The CDR3 contains 13 residues. V shed 5 bases and J shed 9 bases, with 14 bases lying between them.

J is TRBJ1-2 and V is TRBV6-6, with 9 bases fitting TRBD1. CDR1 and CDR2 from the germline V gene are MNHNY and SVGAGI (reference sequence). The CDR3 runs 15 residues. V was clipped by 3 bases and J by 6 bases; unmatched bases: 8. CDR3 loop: CASSYQTGTGNGYTF. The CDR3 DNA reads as TGTGCCAGCAGTTATCAGACCGGGACAGGGAATGGCTACACCTTC.

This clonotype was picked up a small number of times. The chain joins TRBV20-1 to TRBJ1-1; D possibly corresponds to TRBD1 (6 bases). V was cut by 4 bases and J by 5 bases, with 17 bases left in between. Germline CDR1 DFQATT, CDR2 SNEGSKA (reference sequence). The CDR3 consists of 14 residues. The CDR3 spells CSAKPGHRRTEAFF. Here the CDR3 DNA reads TGCAGTGCTAAGCCGGGACATCGAAGGACTGAAGCTTTCTTT.

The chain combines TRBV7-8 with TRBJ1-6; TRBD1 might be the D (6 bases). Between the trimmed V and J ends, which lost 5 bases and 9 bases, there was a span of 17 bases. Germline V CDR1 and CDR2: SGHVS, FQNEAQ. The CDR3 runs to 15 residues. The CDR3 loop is CASSQDKGVISPLHF. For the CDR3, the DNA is TGTGCCAGCAGCCAAGACAAGGGGGTGATTTCACCCCTCCACTTT.

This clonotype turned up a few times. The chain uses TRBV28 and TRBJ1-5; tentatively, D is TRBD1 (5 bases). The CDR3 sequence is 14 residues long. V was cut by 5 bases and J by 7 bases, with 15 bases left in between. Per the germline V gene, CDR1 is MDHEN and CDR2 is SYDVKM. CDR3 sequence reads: CASSPPAGWQPQHF. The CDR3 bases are TGTGCCAGCAGTCCCCCGGCAGGGTGGCAGCCCCAGCATTTT.

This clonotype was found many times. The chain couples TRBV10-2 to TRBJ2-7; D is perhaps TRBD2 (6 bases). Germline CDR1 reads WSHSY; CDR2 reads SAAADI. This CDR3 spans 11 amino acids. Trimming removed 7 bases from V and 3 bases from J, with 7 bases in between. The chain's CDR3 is CASNGGYEQYF. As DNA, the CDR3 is TGCGCCAGCAACGGGGGCTACGAGCAGTACTTC.

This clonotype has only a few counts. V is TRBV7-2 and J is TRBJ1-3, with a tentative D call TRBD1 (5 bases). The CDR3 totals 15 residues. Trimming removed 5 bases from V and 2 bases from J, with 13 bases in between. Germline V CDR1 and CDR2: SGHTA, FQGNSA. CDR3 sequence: CASSRVQGAGNTIYF. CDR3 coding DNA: TGTGCCAGCAGCCGGGTCCAGGGCGCTGGAAACACCATATATTTT.

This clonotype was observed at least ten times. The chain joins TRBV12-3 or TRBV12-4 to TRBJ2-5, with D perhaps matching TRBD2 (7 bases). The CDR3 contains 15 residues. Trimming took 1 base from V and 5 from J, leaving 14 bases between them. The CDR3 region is CASSLVPGGVETQYF. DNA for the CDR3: TGTGCCAGCAGTTTAGTTCCGGGGGGCGTGGAGACCCAGTACTTC.